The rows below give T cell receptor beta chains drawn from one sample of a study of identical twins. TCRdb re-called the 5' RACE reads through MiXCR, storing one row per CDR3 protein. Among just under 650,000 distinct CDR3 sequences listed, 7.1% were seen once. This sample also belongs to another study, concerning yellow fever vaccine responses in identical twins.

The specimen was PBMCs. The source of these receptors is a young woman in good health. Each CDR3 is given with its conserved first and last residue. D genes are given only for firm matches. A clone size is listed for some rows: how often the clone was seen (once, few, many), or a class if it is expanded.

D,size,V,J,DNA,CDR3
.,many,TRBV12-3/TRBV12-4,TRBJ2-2,TGTGCCAGCAGTTTCCCCCTAGTTGACACCGGGGAGCTGTTTTTT,CASSFPLVDTGELFF
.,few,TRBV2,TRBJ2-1,TGTGCCAGCAGTGAAGGGCCAGGCCTCAATGAGCAGTTCTTC,CASSEGPGLNEQFF
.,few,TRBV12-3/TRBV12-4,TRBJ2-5,TGTGCCAGCAGCCGTATAATAAAAGAGACCCAGTACTTC,CASSRIIKETQYF
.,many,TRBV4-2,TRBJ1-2,TGTGCCAGCAGCCAAGACAGAGGCCTCAATAACTATGGCTACACCTTC,CASSQDRGLNNYGYTF
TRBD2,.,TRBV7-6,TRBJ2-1,TGTGCCAGCAGCTTACCCGTGGGACTAGCGGGATCGAATGAGCAGTTCTTC,CASSLPVGLAGSNEQFF
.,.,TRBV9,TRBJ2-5,TGTGCCAGCAGCGTGGAAGGGGGAATAAAGACCCAGTACTTC,CASSVEGGIKTQYF
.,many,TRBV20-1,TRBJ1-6,TGCAGTGCGCTGATGGGAGGACAGCACAATAATTCACCCCTCCACTTT,CSALMGGQHNNSPLHF
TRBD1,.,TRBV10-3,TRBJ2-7,TGTGCCATCGGGGGACAGGCAAATTACGAGCAGTACTTC,CAIGGQANYEQYF
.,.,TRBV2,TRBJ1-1,TGTGCCAGCAGTGAGATCCGGGGGAACACTGAAGCTTTCTTT,CASSEIRGNTEAFF
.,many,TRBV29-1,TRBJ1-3,TGCAGCGTTGGATCAGGGGTGGATGGAAACACCATATATTTT,CSVGSGVDGNTIYF
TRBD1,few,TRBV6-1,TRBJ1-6,TGTGCCAGCAGCCGACAGGGGTTCTATTCACCCCTCCACTTT,CASSRQGFYSPLHF
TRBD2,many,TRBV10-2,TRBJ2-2,TGCGCCAGCAGGCTAGCGGGGGGGACGAACACCGGGGAGCTGTTTTTT,CASRLAGGTNTGELFF
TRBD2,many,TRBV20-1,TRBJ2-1,TGCATCGGGACTAGCGGGGCCAAGACGGATGAGCAGTTCTTC,CIGTSGAKTDEQFF
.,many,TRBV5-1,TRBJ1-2,TGCGCCAGCAGCCAGCGACGAAGGGATGGCTACACCTTC,CASSQRRRDGYTF
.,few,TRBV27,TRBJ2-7,TGTGCCAGCAGTTTGATCGAGCAGTACTTC,CASSLIEQYF
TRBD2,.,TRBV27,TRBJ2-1,TGTGCCAGCAGTAGCGGGAGGGCCGTTTACAATGAGCAGTTCTTC,CASSSGRAVYNEQFF
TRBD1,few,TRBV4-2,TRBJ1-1,TGTGCCAGCAGCCAACTCATCCAAAGGACAGGGAGCACTGAAGCTTTCTTT,CASSQLIQRTGSTEAFF
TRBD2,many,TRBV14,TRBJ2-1,TGTGCCAGCAGCCGCTTAGCGGGGATCAATGAGCAGTTCTTC,CASSRLAGINEQFF
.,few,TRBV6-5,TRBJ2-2,TGTGCCAGCAGTTACTCGACGCTGGGCGGGGAGCTGTTTTTT,CASSYSTLGGELFF
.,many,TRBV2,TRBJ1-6,TGTGCCAGCAGTGACTCGGGGCCTCTTCATTCACCCCTCCACTTT,CASSDSGPLHSPLHF
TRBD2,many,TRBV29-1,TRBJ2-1,TGCAGCGTAGATAGCGGGAGTATTAATGAGCAGTTCTTC,CSVDSGSINEQFF
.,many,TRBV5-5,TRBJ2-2,TGTGCCAGCAGCCCAGGGCCAGCGAACACCGGGGAGCTGTTTTTT,CASSPGPANTGELFF
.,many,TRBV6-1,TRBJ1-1,TGTGCCAGCAGTCGACCGGGCATGAACACTGAAGCTTTCTTT,CASSRPGMNTEAFF
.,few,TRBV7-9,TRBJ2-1,TGTGCCAGCACCCGACCGGGGAGCTCCTACAATGAGCAGTTCTTC,CASTRPGSSYNEQFF
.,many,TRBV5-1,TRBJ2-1,TGCGCCAGCAGCTTCCGGGACTTAGCCTACAATGAGCAGTTCTTC,CASSFRDLAYNEQFF
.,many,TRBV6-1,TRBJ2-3,TGTGCCAGCAGTGAACTAGTGGCAGATACGCAGTATTTT,CASSELVADTQYF
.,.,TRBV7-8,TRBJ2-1,TGTGCCAGCAGCTTAGGCCGGGACCCCGCCTACAATGAGCAGTTCTTC,CASSLGRDPAYNEQFF
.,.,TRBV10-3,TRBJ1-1,TGTGCCATCAGTGGAGGCACAGGGAACACTGAAGCTTTCTTT,CAISGGTGNTEAFF
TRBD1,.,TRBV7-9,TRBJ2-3,TGTGCCTCCCCAGGACAGGGGGCGGCAGATACGCAGTATTTT,CASPGQGAADTQYF
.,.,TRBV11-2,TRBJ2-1,TGTGCCAGCAATCGGCTTTTGATCAATGAGCAGTTCTTC,CASNRLLINEQFF
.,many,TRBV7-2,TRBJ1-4,TGTGCCAGCAGCGCTTTCCGGGACGGTAATGAAAAACTGTTTTTT,CASSAFRDGNEKLFF
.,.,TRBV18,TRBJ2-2,TGTGCCAGCTCACCACCCGCGGGGACGAACACCGGGGAGCTGTTTTTT,CASSPPAGTNTGELFF
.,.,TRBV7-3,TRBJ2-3,TGTGCCAGCAGCTCACAGGGTTTAGACACAGATACGCAGTATTTT,CASSSQGLDTDTQYF
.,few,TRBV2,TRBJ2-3,TGTGCCAGCAGTGAAAAGACTGGAGTTAGCACAGATACGCAGTATTTT,CASSEKTGVSTDTQYF
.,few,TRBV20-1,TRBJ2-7,TGCAGTGCAGACGTCGGGTACGAGCAGTACTTC,CSADVGYEQYF
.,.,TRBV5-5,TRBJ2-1,TGTGCCAGCAGCTTGAATTCTGCGGGTTACAATGAGCAGTTCTTC,CASSLNSAGYNEQFF
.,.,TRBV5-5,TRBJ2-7,TGTGCCAGCAGCCTAGGACCTGACAGGACCTCCTACGAGCAGTACTTC,CASSLGPDRTSYEQYF
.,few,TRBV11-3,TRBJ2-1,TGTGCCAGCAGCTCCCCGGATGCCTACAATGAGCAGTTCTTC,CASSSPDAYNEQFF
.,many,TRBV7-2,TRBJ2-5,TGTGCCAGCAGCTTTTTCGGGGGGCTAGAGACCCAGTACTTC,CASSFFGGLETQYF
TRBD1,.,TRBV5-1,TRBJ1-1,TGCGCCAGCAGCTTGGCCTTGGGGACAGCAGAAGCTTTCTTT,CASSLALGTAEAFF
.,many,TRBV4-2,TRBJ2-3,TGTGCCAGCAGCCCGACCTTGAATCCAGATACGCAGTATTTT,CASSPTLNPDTQYF
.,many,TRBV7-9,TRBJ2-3,TGTGCCAGCAGCTTAGGGGCAGAAACGCAGTATTTT,CASSLGAETQYF
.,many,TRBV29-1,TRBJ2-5,TGCAGCGTTGGGGGGCCGGGGAGGCGATGGAGGGAGACCCAGTACTTC,CSVGGPGRRWRETQYF
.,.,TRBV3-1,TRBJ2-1,TGTGCCAGCAGCCAAGTGAATTTCGGAGATGAGCAGTTCTTC,CASSQVNFGDEQFF
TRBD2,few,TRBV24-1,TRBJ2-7,TGTGCCACCAGAAGTAGCGGGAGTATGGAGCAGTACTTC,CATRSSGSMEQYF
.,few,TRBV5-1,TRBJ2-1,TGCGCCAGCAGCTTGTCCGGCGGGCCCTCCTACAATGAGCAGTTCTTC,CASSLSGGPSYNEQFF
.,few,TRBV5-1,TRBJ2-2,TGCGCCAGCAGCCGTGGGCAAGACAGACCCACCGGGGAGCTGTTTTTT,CASSRGQDRPTGELFF
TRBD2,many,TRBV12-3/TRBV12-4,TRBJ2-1,TGTGCCAGCAGCCCCCGGGGAGCGGGACCAAATGAGCAGTTCTTC,CASSPRGAGPNEQFF
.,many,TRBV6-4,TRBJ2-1,TGTGCCAGCAGTGACGGGGAACAGGGAAATGAGCAGTTCTTC,CASSDGEQGNEQFF
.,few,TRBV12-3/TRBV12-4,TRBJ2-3,TGTGCCAGCAGTCGCCGGGACGATTATAGCACAGATACGCAGTATTTT,CASSRRDDYSTDTQYF
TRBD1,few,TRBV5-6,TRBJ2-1,TGTGCCAGCAGCCAGACAGGGGGCAAGGACAATGAGCAGTTCTTC,CASSQTGGKDNEQFF
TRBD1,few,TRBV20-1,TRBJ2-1,TGCAGTGCTAGAGATCCAGGGGGCGAAAAGGAGCAGTTCTTC,CSARDPGGEKEQFF
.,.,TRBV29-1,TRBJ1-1,TGCAGCGTGGCGGGCCAGCGCTGGAACACTGAAGCTTTCTTT,CSVAGQRWNTEAFF
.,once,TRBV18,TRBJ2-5,TGTGCCAGCTCATCAACCCGGGGGAACGCGGAGACCCAGTACTTC,CASSSTRGNAETQYF
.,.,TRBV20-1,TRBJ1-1,TGCAGTGCTAGAGCTTGGGCGAACACTGAAGCTTTCTTT,CSARAWANTEAFF
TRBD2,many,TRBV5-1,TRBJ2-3,TGCGCCAGCAGCCCGAACTCGGGAGCGGGAGGGTCAGATACGCAGTATTTT,CASSPNSGAGGSDTQYF
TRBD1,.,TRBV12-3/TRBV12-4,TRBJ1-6,TGTGCCAGCAGGGACAGGGGGCTACCCTATAATTCACCCCTCCACTTT,CASRDRGLPYNSPLHF